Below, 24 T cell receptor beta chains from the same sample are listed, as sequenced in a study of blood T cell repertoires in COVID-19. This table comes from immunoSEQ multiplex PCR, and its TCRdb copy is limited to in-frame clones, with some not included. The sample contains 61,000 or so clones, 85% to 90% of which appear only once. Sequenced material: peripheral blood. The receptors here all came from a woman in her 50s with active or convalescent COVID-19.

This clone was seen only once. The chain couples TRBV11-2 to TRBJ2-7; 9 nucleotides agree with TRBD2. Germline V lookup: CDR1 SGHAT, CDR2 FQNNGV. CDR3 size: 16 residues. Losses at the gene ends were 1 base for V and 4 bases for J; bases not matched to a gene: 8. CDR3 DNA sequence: TGTGCCAGCAGCTTAGTTGTTAGCGGGAGTGGGTACGAGCAGTACTTC. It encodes CASSLVVSGSGYEQYF. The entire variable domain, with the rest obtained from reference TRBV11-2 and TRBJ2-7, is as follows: EAGVAQSPRYKIIEKRQSVAFWCNPISGHATLYWYQQILGQGPKLLIQFQNNGVVDDSQLPKDRFSAERLKGVDSTLKIQPAKLEDSAVYLCASSLVVSGSGYEQYFGPGTRLTVT.

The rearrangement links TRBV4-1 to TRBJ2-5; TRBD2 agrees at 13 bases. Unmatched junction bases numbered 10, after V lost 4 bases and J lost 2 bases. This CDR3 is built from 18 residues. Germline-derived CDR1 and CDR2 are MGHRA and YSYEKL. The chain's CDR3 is CASSRFSGLAGVQETQYF. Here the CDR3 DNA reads TGCGCCAGCAGCCGCTTCTCAGGACTAGCGGGAGTACAAGAGACCCAGTACTTC.

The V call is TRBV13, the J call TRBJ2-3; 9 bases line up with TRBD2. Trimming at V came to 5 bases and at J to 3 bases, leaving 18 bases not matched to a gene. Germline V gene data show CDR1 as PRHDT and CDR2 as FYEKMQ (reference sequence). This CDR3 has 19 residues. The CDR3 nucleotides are TGTGCCAGCAGCCCCAATCCGACTAGCGGTGGAGGTAAAACAGATACGCAGTATTTT. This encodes CASSPNPTSGGGKTDTQYF.

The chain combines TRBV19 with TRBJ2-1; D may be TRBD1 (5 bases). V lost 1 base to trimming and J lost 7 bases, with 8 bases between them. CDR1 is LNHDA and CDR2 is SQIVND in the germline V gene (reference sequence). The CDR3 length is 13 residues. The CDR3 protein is CASSIGTQNEQFF. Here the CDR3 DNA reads TGTGCCAGTAGTATAGGGACACAAAATGAGCAGTTCTTC.

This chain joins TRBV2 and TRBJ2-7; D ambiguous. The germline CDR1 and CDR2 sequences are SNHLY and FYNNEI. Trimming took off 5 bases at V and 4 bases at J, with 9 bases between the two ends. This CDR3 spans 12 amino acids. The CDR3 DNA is TGTGCCAGCAGTTGGGCGAAATACGAGCAGTACTTC. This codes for CASSWAKYEQYF.

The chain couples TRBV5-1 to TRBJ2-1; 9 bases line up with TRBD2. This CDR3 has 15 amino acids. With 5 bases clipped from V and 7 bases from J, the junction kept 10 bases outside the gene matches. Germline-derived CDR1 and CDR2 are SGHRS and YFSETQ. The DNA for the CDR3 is TGCGCCAGCAGTGTGGGGACTAGCAAGGAGAATGAGCAGTTCTTC. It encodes CASSVGTSKENEQFF.

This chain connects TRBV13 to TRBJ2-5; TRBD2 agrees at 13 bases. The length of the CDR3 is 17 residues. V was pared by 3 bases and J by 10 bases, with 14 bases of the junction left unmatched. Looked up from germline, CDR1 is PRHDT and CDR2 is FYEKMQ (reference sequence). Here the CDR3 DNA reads TGTGCCAGCAGCTTCCCCGGGACTAGCGGGACATCTGCGGGCCAGTACTTC. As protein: CASSFPGTSGTSAGQYF.

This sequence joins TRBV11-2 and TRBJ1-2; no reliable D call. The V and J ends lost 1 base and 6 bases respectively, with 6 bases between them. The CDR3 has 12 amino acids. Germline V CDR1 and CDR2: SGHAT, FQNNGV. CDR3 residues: CASSLGRDGYTF. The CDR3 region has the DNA TGTGCCAGCAGCTTAGGGAGGGATGGCTACACCTTC.

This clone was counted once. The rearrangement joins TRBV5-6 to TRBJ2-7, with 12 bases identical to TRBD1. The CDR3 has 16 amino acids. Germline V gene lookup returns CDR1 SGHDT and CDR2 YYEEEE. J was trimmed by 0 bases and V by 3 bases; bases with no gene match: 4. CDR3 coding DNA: TGTGCCAGCAGCTGGGACAGGGGGCGCCCCTCCTACGAGCAGTACTTC. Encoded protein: CASSWDRGRPSYEQYF.

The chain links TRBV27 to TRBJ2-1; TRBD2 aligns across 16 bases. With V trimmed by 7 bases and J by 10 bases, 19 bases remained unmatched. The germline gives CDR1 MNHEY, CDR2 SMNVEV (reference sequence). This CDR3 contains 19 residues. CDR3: CASKATGTSGRGLFGEQFF. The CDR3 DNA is TGTGCCAGCAAGGCAACCGGGACTAGCGGGAGGGGCCTATTCGGCGAGCAGTTCTTC.

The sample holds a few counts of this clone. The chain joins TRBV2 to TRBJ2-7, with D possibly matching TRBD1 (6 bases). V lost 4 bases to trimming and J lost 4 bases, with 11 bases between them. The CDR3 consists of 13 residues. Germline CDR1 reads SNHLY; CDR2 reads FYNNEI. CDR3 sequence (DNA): TGTGCCAGCAGTGTAGACAGGAATTACGAGCAGTACTTC. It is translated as CASSVDRNYEQYF. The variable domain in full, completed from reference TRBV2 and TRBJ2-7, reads EPEVTQTPSHQVTQMGQEVILRCVPISNHLYFYWYRQILGQKVEFLVSFYNNEISEKSEIFDDQFSVERPDGSNFTLKIRSTKLEDSAMYFCASSVDRNYEQYFGPGTRLTVT.

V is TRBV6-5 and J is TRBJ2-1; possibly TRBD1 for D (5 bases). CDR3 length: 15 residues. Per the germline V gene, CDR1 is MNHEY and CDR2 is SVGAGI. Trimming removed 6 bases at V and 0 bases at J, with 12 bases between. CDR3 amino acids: CASRAQVSSYNEQFF. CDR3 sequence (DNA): TGTGCCAGCAGGGCACAGGTGAGCTCCTACAATGAGCAGTTCTTC.

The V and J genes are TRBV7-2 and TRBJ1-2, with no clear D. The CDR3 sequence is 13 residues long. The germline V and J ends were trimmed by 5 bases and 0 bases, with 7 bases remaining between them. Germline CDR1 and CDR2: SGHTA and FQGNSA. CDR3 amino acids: CASSSRTNYGYTF. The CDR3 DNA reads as TGTGCCAGCAGCAGCAGGACTAACTATGGCTACACCTTC. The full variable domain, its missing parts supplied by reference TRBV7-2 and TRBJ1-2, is GAGVSQSPSNKVTEKGKDVELRCDPISGHTALYWYRQSLGQGLEFLIYFQGNSAPDKSGLPSDRFSAERTGGSVSTLTIQRTQQEDSAVYLCASSSRTNYGYTFGSGTRLTVV.

The CDR3 coding sequence is TGTGCCAGCAGCCATCAGGGGACGTACGAGCAGTACTTC. It yields the protein CASSHQGTYEQYF. V is TRBV3-1 (or the pseudogene TRBV3-2) and J is TRBJ2-7; D is possibly TRBD1 (6 bases). Germline assignment: CDR1 LGHDT and CDR2 YNNKEL (reference sequence). V lost 3 bases and J lost 4, with 10 bases in between. This CDR3 is built from 13 residues.

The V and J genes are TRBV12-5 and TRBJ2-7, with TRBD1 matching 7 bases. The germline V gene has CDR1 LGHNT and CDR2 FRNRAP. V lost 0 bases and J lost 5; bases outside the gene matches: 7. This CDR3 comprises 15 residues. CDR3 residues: CASGLVQGGLDEQYF. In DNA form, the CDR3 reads TGTGCTAGTGGTTTGGTACAAGGGGGCCTTGACGAGCAGTACTTC.

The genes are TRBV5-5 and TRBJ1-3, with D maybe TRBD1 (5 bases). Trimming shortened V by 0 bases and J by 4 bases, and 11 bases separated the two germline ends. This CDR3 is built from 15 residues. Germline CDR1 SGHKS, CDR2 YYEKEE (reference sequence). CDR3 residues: CASSLVQGSGNTIYF. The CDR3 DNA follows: TGTGCCAGCAGCTTGGTTCAGGGTTCGGGAAACACCATATATTTT.

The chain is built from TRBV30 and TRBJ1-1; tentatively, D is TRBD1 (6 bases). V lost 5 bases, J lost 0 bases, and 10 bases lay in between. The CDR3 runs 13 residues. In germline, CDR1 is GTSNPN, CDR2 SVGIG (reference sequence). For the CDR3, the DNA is TGTGCCTGGGGGGGGGCCATGAACACTGAAGCTTTCTTT. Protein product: CAWGGAMNTEAFF.

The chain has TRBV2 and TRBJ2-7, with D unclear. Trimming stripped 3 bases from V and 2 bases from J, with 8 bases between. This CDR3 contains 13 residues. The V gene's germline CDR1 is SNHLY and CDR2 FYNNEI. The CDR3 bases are TGTGCCAGCAGTGACCGACTTCCCTACGAGCAGTACTTC. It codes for CASSDRLPYEQYF. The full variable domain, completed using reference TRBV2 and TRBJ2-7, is EPEVTQTPSHQVTQMGQEVILRCVPISNHLYFYWYRQILGQKVEFLVSFYNNEISEKSEIFDDQFSVERPDGSNFTLKIRSTKLEDSAMYFCASSDRLPYEQYFGPGTRLTVT.

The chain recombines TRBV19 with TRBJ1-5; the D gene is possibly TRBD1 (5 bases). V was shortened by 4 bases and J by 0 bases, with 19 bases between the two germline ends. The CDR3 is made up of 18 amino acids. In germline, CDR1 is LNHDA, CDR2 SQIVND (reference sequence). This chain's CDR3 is CASSRFDSRIYSNQPQHF. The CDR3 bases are TGTGCCAGTAGTAGATTCGACAGCAGAATCTATAGCAATCAGCCCCAGCATTTT.

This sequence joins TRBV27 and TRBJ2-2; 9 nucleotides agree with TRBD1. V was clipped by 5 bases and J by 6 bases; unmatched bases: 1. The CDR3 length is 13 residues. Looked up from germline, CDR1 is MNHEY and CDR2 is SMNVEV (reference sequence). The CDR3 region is CASSGTGPGELFF. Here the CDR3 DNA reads TGTGCCAGCAGTGGGACAGGGCCCGGGGAGCTGTTTTTT.

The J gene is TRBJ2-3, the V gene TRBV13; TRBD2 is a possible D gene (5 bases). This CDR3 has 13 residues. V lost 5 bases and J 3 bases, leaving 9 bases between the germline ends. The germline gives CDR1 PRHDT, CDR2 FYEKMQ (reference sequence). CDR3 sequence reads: CASSARTTDTQYF. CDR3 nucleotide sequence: TGTGCCAGCAGCGCCCGGACTACAGATACGCAGTATTTT. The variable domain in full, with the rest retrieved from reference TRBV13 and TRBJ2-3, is AAGVIQSPRHLIKEKRETATLKCYPIPRHDTVYWYQQGPGQDPQFLISFYEKMQSDKGSIPDRFSAQQFSDYHSELNMSSLELGDSALYFCASSARTTDTQYFGPGTRLTVL.

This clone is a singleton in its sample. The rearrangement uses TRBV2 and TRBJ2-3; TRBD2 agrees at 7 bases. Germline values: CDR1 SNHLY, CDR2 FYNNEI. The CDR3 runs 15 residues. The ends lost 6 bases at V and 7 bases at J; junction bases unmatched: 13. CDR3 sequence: CASRAIAGGHYTQYF. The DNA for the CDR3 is TGTGCCAGCAGGGCTATAGCGGGCGGACATTATACGCAGTATTTT.

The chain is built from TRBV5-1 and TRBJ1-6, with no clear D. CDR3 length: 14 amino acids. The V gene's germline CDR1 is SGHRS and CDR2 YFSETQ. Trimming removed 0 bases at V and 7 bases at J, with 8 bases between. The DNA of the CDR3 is TGCGCCAGCAGCTTGGAACAGCCGAATTCACCCCTCCACTTT. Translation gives CASSLEQPNSPLHF.

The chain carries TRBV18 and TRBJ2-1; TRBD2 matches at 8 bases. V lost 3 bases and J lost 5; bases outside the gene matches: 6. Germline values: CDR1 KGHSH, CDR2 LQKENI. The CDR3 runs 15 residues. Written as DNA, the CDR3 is TGTGCCAGCTCACCCGCAGCGGGAGAAGACAATGAGCAGTTCTTC. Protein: CASSPAAGEDNEQFF.